This T cell receptor (beta chain) was found in a study of HIV-infected patients and healthy controls. Study in general: All patients had undetectable virus after a further year of therapy, 11 of 16 by the second bleed.

Around 450 ng RNA was reverse transcribed with alpha and beta constant-region primers. Separate chain-specific third strand synthesis with multiplexing indices produced the alpha and beta libraries. TCRdb re-analysed the 5' RACE reads in MiXCR, keeping a single row per CDR3 protein. The table lists several thousand distinct CDR3 sequences, 8% to 9.5% of them singletons. This clonotype was seen at least ten times. No antigen is known for it. CDR1 is DFQATT, CDR2 SNEGSKA, per germline (reference sequence). The CDR3 consists of 15 residues. V was trimmed by 2 bases and J by 6 bases, leaving 17 bases between them. Whole blood was used without fractionation, so all unsorted peripheral T cells were included. Notes on the study in general: HLA types of the donors remained undetermined. In healthy controls, MAIT alpha CDR3s were common; in HIV+ repertoires, severely depleted.

This specimen was blood, taken before antiretroviral therapy. The sequence was obtained from an adult with HIV infection. The donor label of this sample is uncertain. The chain links TRBV20-1 to TRBJ1-5; D may be TRBD1 (6 bases). CDR3 nucleotide sequence: TGCAGTGCTAGATCCCCTACAGGGTCCGGTCAGCCCCAGCATTTT. Its protein is CSARSPTGSGQPQHF.